The clone carrying this T cell receptor beta chain was seen many times. Its antigen is currently unknown. This sample was included in a study of T cells after yellow fever vaccination. Findings of the study overall: Researchers report a weaker secondary response that nonetheless peaked faster, day 5 versus 15. Contaminating bulk clonotypes could be abundant in FACS-sorted repertoires. Subsequent to the booster, the majority of primary-vaccination clones reappeared (96% CD4, approximately 90% CD8).

One entry per CDR3 protein results from TCRdb running MiXCR on the 5' RACE reads. This sample has about 230,000 distinct CDR3 sequences; roughly 6.8% occur once, and the top ten carry 1% to 1.2%. The length of the CDR3 is 12 residues. V shed 4 bases and J shed 0 bases, with 7 bases lying between them. Germline V CDR1 and CDR2: GTSNPN, SVGIG (reference sequence). The sequencing here drew on CD4+ T cells sorted from PBMCs, taken on the day of the yellow fever booster vaccination. V usage is TRBV30 and J usage is TRBJ2-7; D gene ambiguous. The sequence came from a man in his thirties or forties who received the YFV17D yellow fever vaccine. The CDR3 is CAWKGSSYEQYF. CDR3 sequence (DNA): TGTGCCTGGAAGGGTAGCTCCTACGAGCAGTACTTC.